This T cell receptor (beta chain) was observed in a study of T cell changes during pregnancy in multiple sclerosis. The length of the CDR3 is 15 residues. V shed 2 bases and J shed 2 bases, with 10 bases lying between them. CDR1 MGHRA and CDR2 YSYEKL come from the germline V gene. Here immunoSEQ multiplex PCR was the method, and the copy in TCRdb shows in-frame clones only, minus some. The repertoire holds 70,000 to 80,000 clones, around 94% seen once, with 0.45% to 0.7% in the top ten. The TCR comes from a female donor with multiple sclerosis, enrolled in a pregnancy study. The source material was peripheral blood, sampled in the third trimester of pregnancy. J is TRBJ1-5 and V is TRBV4-1; D remains unclear. Here the CDR3 reads CASSQRFQGNQPQHF. The CDR3 DNA reads TGCGCCAGCAGCCAAAGGTTTCAGGGCAATCAGCCCCAGCATTTT.